The rows below give T cell receptor beta chains drawn from one sample of a study of blood T cell repertoires in COVID-19. Using immunoSEQ multiplex PCR, the repertoire was profiled, and TCRdb retains in-frame clones only, with some absent. Of some 74,000 clones listed, approximately 91% are singletons. The sample consisted of peripheral blood. The origin of the receptors is a man aged 45 to 65 with acute or convalescent COVID-19. The CDR3 runs from the conserved cysteine through the conserved F or W. A D gene is named only where the DNA matches it firmly. Clone size is not always given. Where it is, it says once, few, many or a class for expanded clones.

j_call,d_call,clone_size,cdr3_length,v_call,cdr3_nt,cdr3_aa
TRBJ2-7,TRBD1,few,14,TRBV18,TGTGCCAGCTCACCGGGACAGGGTGTATGGGAGCAGTACTTC,CASSPGQGVWEQYF
TRBJ2-1,TRBD2,.,16,TRBV6-4,TGTGCCAGCAGTGAGGAAGGCGGGGGCTCCTACAATGAGCAGTTCTTC,CASSEEGGGSYNEQFF
TRBJ2-7,.,.,12,TRBV5-1,TGCGCCAGCAGCTTGACAGGGACCGAGCAGTACTTC,CASSLTGTEQYF
TRBJ2-7,.,.,10,TRBV7-9,TGTGCCAGCCGCGGTGACGAGCAGTACTTC,CASRGDEQYF
TRBJ2-3,.,.,13,TRBV9,TGTGCCAGCCAGGGTGCCAGCACAGATACGCAGTATTTT,CASQGASTDTQYF
TRBJ2-3,TRBD2,.,17,TRBV15,TGTGCCACCAGCAGAGAGTTTCTAGCGGATAGCACAGATACGCAGTATTTT,CATSREFLADSTDTQYF
TRBJ2-1,TRBD1,.,16,TRBV28,TGTGCCAGCAGTTTATCACAGGGGGCGGCAGATGGTGAGCAGTTCTTC,CASSLSQGAADGEQFF
TRBJ2-7,TRBD1,few,15,TRBV11-2,TGTGCCAGCAGCTTCGGACAGGGGGGGATCAACGAGCAGTACTTC,CASSFGQGGINEQYF
TRBJ2-7,.,.,12,TRBV28,TGTGCCAGCAGCGAACAGGGATACGAGCAGTACTTC,CASSEQGYEQYF
TRBJ2-5,.,.,13,TRBV9,TGTGCCAGCAGCGTATTGTCTGAGGAGACCCAGTACTTC,CASSVLSEETQYF
TRBJ2-7,.,.,14,TRBV3-1/TRBV3-2,TGTGCCAGCAGCCAAGGACCAGGGGCGGCCGAGCAGTACTTC,CASSQGPGAAEQYF
TRBJ1-2,TRBD1,.,14,TRBV6-1,TGTGCCAGCAGTGAATACAGGGGGGGCTATGGCTACACCTTC,CASSEYRGGYGYTF
TRBJ1-3,.,.,17,TRBV9,TGTGCCAGCAGCGTTGGGGCTTCGGCGAGCTCTGGAAACACCATATATTTT,CASSVGASASSGNTIYF